The 27 T cell receptor beta chains below all came from one sample that was sequenced in a study of shared clonotypes between healthy human individuals. This table comes from immunoSEQ multiplex PCR, and its TCRdb copy is limited to in-frame clones, with some not included. Of 2 million to 3 million clones in the sample, roughly 93% were seen once. The sequencing input was naive CD4+ T cells from PBMCs. The subset is: CD45RA+ positively selected. The receptors were sampled from a man younger than 35 in good health. Some clones in this sample may be carry-over from other donors' samples.

CDR3 region: CASSPGLDGIEGYTF. As DNA, the CDR3 is TGTGCCAGCTCACCAGGATTGGACGGTATAGAGGGCTACACCTTC. The chain has TRBV18 and TRBJ1-2; D is unresolved. The CDR3 has 15 residues. The germline gives CDR1 KGHSH, CDR2 LQKENI. V was cut by 2 bases and J by 8 bases, with 18 bases left in between. Combining the CDR3 with reference TRBV18 and TRBJ1-2 gives the whole variable domain NAGVMQNPRHLVRRRGQEARLRCSPMKGHSHVYWYRQLPEEGLKFMVYLQKENIIDESGMPKERFSAEFPKEGPSILRIQQVVRGDSAAYFCASSPGLDGIEGYTFGSGTRLTVV.

The gene calls are TRBV5-1 and TRBJ2-7; no reliable D call. The CDR3 is 12 residues long. Germline V CDR1 and CDR2: SGHRS, YFSETQ. V was clipped by 1 base and J by 7 bases, with 9 bases between them. In nucleotides, the CDR3 is TGCGCCAGCAGCTTGCGGGCAACGGAGCAGTACTTC. Translating gives CASSLRATEQYF. The whole variable domain, remainder taken from reference TRBV5-1 and TRBJ2-7, is KAGVTQTPRYLIKTRGQQVTLSCSPISGHRSVSWYQQTPGQGLQFLFEYFSETQRNKGNFPGRFSGRQFSNSRSEMNVSTLELGDSALYLCASSLRATEQYFGPGTRLTVT.

Only one count was recorded for this clone. The chain recombines TRBV9 with TRBJ2-3, with 8 bases identical to TRBD2. The ends lost 3 bases at V and 1 base at J; junction bases unmatched: 16. Germline V gene sequence: CDR1 SGDLS, CDR2 YYNGEE. The CDR3 sequence is 19 residues long. This CDR3 reads CASSALGAGGLLRTDTQYF. In nucleotides, the CDR3 is TGTGCCAGCAGCGCCCTAGGTGCGGGAGGCCTCCTTCGCACAGATACGCAGTATTTT.

This sequence joins TRBV30 and TRBJ2-1; D might be TRBD1 or TRBD2, each matching 5 bases. The CDR3 is 18 residues long. Germline V gives CDR1 GTSNPN, CDR2 SVGIG (reference sequence). Deletions cut 0 bases from V and 10 bases from J, with 28 bases between. The CDR3 nucleotides read TGTGCCTGGAGTGTTACAAAGGGGACCGGGGCCCTGGTTCGGGAGCAGTTCTTC. It yields the protein CAWSVTKGTGALVREQFF.

V gene TRBV27 combines with J gene TRBJ1-1, with D hard to call. Trimming pared 6 bases from V and 7 bases from J, leaving 15 bases between. From germline, CDR1 is MNHEY and CDR2 SMNVEV (reference sequence). The CDR3 has 13 residues. The CDR3 coding sequence is TGTGCCAGCAGCGAAGCAGTCGGCGTTGAAGCTTTCTTT. Its translation is CASSEAVGVEAFF.

The rearrangement uses TRBV5-1 and TRBJ2-7; 12 bases are shared with TRBD2. CDR3 length: 16 residues. J lost 3 bases, V lost 4 bases, and 8 bases had no gene match. The germline gives CDR1 SGHRS, CDR2 YFSETQ. The CDR3 spells CASSPPLAGGFYEQYF. CDR3 nucleotide sequence: TGCGCCAGCAGCCCACCACTAGCGGGAGGCTTCTACGAGCAGTACTTC.

In the case of this clone: The same CDR3 arises from other DNA sequences in this sample as well. This chain uses TRBV5-1 with TRBJ2-7; D could derive from TRBD1 or TRBD2 (5 bases each). V was shortened by 4 bases and J by 2 bases, with 10 bases between the two germline ends. The CDR3 is 13 amino acids. Germline V gene sequence: CDR1 SGHRS, CDR2 YFSETQ. The CDR3 region has the DNA TGCGCCAGCAGCCGGGACGGAACCTACGAGCAGTACTTC. It yields the protein CASSRDGTYEQYF.

The V and J genes are TRBV30 and TRBJ1-6; the D is unclear. V was trimmed by 2 bases and J by 0 bases, leaving 5 bases between them. Germline V gene data show CDR1 as GTSNPN and CDR2 as SVGIG (reference sequence). The CDR3 is 14 residues long. This CDR3 reads CAWSPSSYNSPLHF. The CDR3 bases are TGTGCCTGGAGTCCGAGCTCCTATAATTCACCCCTCCACTTT.

The chain links TRBV28 to TRBJ1-6; no definite D call. Germline V lookup: CDR1 MDHEN, CDR2 SYDVKM. This CDR3 comprises 13 residues. Between the trimmed V and J ends, which lost 4 bases and 7 bases, there was a span of 8 bases. DNA of the CDR3: TGTGCCAGCAGTTCCCATCCGAATTCACCCCTCCACTTT. As protein: CASSSHPNSPLHF.

This chain links TRBV6-6 with TRBJ1-3; 7 bases are a match to TRBD1. The trim removed 6 bases at V and 0 bases at J, leaving 8 bases unmatched. Germline V lookup: CDR1 MNHNY, CDR2 SVGAGI (reference sequence). There are 16 residues in the CDR3. The CDR3 DNA reads TGTGCCAGCAGAGACAGGGCCCCCCACTCTGGAAACACCATATATTTT. This gives the protein CASRDRAPHSGNTIYF.

As concerns this clone: The sample has other DNA sequences that encode this CDR3 too. The J gene is TRBJ2-3, the V gene TRBV11-2; D is perhaps TRBD2 (6 bases). Germline lookup yields CDR1 SGHAT and CDR2 FQNNGV. The CDR3 runs 15 residues. Trimming removed 3 bases at V and 0 bases at J, with 10 bases between. Here the CDR3 DNA reads TGTGCCAGCAGCTTCGGGGGAACTAGCACAGATACGCAGTATTTT. Its protein product is CASSFGGTSTDTQYF.

The V gene is TRBV9, the J gene TRBJ2-5; TRBD2 aligns across 9 bases. There are 17 residues in the CDR3. CDR1 and CDR2 (germline): SGDLS, YYNGEE. After removal of 0 bases from V and 2 bases from J, the junction contained 8 bases not matched to a gene. The CDR3 DNA follows: TGTGCCAGCAGCGTAGGTAGTAGTCTAGCGGGACAAGAGACCCAGTACTTC. The encoded protein is CASSVGSSLAGQETQYF.

The sample holds a few counts of this clone. This specimen includes other DNA sequences encoding the same CDR3. This chain joins TRBV29-1 and TRBJ1-1; D is uncertain. The CDR3 has 11 amino acids. V lost 7 bases to trimming and J lost 2 bases, with 8 bases between them. Germline V gene sequence: CDR1 SQVTM, CDR2 ANQGSEA. The CDR3 DNA reads TGCAGCGCTGGACGAAACACTGAAGCTTTCTTT. Its translation is CSAGRNTEAFF.

The rearrangement uses TRBV7-2 and TRBJ1-1; D remains unclear. The germline V gene has CDR1 SGHTA and CDR2 FQGNSA. Trimming took off 6 bases at V and 3 bases at J, with 11 bases between the two ends. CDR3 length equals 13 residues. The CDR3 loop reads CASRRTGDTEAFF. In DNA form, the CDR3 reads TGTGCCAGCAGGCGAACTGGGGACACTGAAGCTTTCTTT.

V and J are TRBV4-3 and TRBJ2-5; D is possibly TRBD1 or TRBD2 (6 bases each). The CDR3 length is 17 residues. V gave up 2 bases and J gave up 7 bases, with 23 bases separating them. In germline, CDR1 is LGHNA, CDR2 YSLEER. The CDR3 here is CASSQTWGASIYRTQYF. The CDR3 region has the DNA TGCGCCAGCAGCCAAACTTGGGGGGCGTCGATCTATCGGACCCAGTACTTC.

This sequence joins TRBV28 and TRBJ1-2; D may be TRBD1 (6 bases). This CDR3 contains 14 residues. Germline CDR1 reads MDHEN; CDR2 reads SYDVKM. V lost 3 bases and J lost 8, with 16 bases in between. CDR3 sequence (DNA): TGTGCCAGCAGTTTCCGACAGGTAGTTGGGGGCTACACCTTC. It yields the protein CASSFRQVVGGYTF.

The chain combines TRBV6-1 with TRBJ2-7; 7 bases line up with TRBD2. The V segment lost 4 bases and the J segment 4 bases; nucleotides outside the gene matches: 10. Per germline, CDR1 MNHNS and CDR2 SASEGT. This CDR3 is built from 15 residues. As DNA, the CDR3 is TGTGCCAGCAGTGTTGGGGGGGGTCTGCTTTACGAGCAGTACTTC. This sequence encodes CASSVGGGLLYEQYF.

The gene calls are TRBV6-5 and TRBJ2-3; TRBD2 agrees at 7 bases. There are 15 residues in the CDR3. The junction had 7 bases not matched to a gene; V was cut back by 2 bases and J by 5 bases. Germline V gene lookup returns CDR1 MNHEY and CDR2 SVGAGI. The CDR3 region has the DNA TGTGCCAGCAGTTACGGAGGGAGGGCCGAAGATACGCAGTATTTT. This codes for CASSYGGRAEDTQYF.

The J gene is TRBJ1-5, the V gene TRBV2; unclear D gene. Germline V gene lookup returns CDR1 SNHLY and CDR2 FYNNEI. The CDR3 loop spans 16 amino acids. The V gene lost 4 bases and the J gene lost 1 base, with 14 bases spanning the gap. CDR3 amino acids: CASSARPARSNQPQHF. The DNA of the CDR3 is TGTGCCAGCAGTGCTCGTCCGGCCAGAAGCAATCAGCCCCAGCATTTT.

V gene TRBV27 combines with J gene TRBJ1-2; D is unresolved. Deletions cut 2 bases from V and 4 bases from J, with 11 bases between. The length of the CDR3 is 14 residues. From germline, CDR1 is MNHEY and CDR2 SMNVEV (reference sequence). CDR3 DNA: TGTGCCAGCAGTTTAAGGGCGGGCGTCTATGGCTACACCTTC. Translating gives CASSLRAGVYGYTF.

The gene calls are TRBV28 and TRBJ2-7; 7 nucleotides match TRBD1. The ends lost 5 bases at V and 7 bases at J; junction bases unmatched: 14. There are 15 residues in the CDR3. Germline-derived CDR1 and CDR2 are MDHEN and SYDVKM. The CDR3 DNA is TGTGCCAGCAGTAGCCCGGGACAGCCGACTTGGGAGCAGTACTTC. The encoded protein is CASSSPGQPTWEQYF.

This chain links TRBV5-6 with TRBJ2-1; 7 nucleotides match TRBD2. In germline, CDR1 is SGHDT, CDR2 YYEEEE. This CDR3 contains 13 residues. Unmatched junction bases numbered 6, after V lost 5 bases and J lost 7 bases. DNA for the CDR3: TGTGCCAGCAGAGAGGGACTATGGAATGAGCAGTTCTTC. It is translated as CASREGLWNEQFF.

In its sample, this clone was seen once. This sequence joins TRBV28 and TRBJ2-7, with D perhaps TRBD1 (6 bases). CDR1 is MDHEN and CDR2 is SYDVKM in the germline V gene. Between the trimmed V and J ends, which lost 6 bases and 2 bases, there was a span of 14 bases. This CDR3 has 14 amino acids. CDR3 sequence reads: CASRPQTGPYEQYF. CDR3 coding DNA: TGTGCCAGCAGACCCCAGACAGGCCCCTACGAGCAGTACTTC.

With regard to this clone: Distinct nucleotide sequences in the sample also encode this CDR3. This chain joins TRBV27 and TRBJ2-7, with a possible D match to TRBD1 (6 bases). This CDR3 has 13 amino acids. Deletions cut 6 bases from V and 0 bases from J, with 9 bases between. Germline CDR1 reads MNHEY; CDR2 reads SMNVEV (reference sequence). For the CDR3, the DNA is TGTGCCAGCAGCCGACAGGTCTCCTACGAGCAGTACTTC. It is translated as CASSRQVSYEQYF.

Notes on this clone: One junction end does not reproduce the germline sequence, and a read error may be involved. The rearrangement uses TRBV5-1 and TRBJ2-1; TRBD1 aligns across 9 bases. The CDR3 runs to 15 residues. Germline values: CDR1 SGHRS, CDR2 YFSETQ. The CDR3 here is CASRLGQGQYNEQFF. The DNA for the CDR3 is TGCGCCAGCAGGTTGGGACAGGGCCAATACAATGAGCAGTTCTTC.

V gene TRBV4-3 combines with J gene TRBJ2-1, with 9 bases aligning to TRBD2. Germline V lookup: CDR1 LGHNA, CDR2 YSLEER. The CDR3 covers 17 residues. V trimming: 4 bases; J trimming: 6 bases; junction bases outside the gene matches: 13. CDR3 loop: CASSRARGSGRSNEQFF. Written as DNA, the CDR3 is TGCGCCAGCAGCCGCGCCCGAGGGAGCGGGAGGAGCAATGAGCAGTTCTTC.

This sequence joins TRBV30 and TRBJ1-3; possible D gene TRBD1, 5 bases. This CDR3 region has 15 residues. The V gene lost 0 bases and the J gene lost 0 bases, with 9 bases spanning the gap. Germline V lookup: CDR1 GTSNPN, CDR2 SVGIG (reference sequence). The CDR3 nucleotides are TGTGCCTGGAGTGTACGGGGGTACTCTGGAAACACCATATATTTT. This gives the protein CAWSVRGYSGNTIYF.